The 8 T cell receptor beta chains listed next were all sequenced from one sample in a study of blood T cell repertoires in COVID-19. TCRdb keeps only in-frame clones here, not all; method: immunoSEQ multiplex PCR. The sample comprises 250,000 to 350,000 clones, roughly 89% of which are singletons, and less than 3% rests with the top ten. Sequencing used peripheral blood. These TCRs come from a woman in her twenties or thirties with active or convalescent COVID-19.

The CDR3, as DNA: TGTGCCAGTAGTTACTCCCCGCAAAGGGAGGGCGCTGGGGCCAACGTCCTGACTTTC. Translation: CASSYSPQREGAGANVLTF. The J gene is TRBJ2-6, the V gene TRBV19, with TRBD2 matching 7 bases. Trimming at V came to 5 bases and at J to 2 bases, leaving 15 bases not matched to a gene. The length of the CDR3 is 19 residues. The germline V gene encodes CDR1 LNHDA and CDR2 SQIVND (reference sequence). Supplemented by reference TRBV19 and TRBJ2-6, the full variable domain reads DGGITQSPKYLFRKEGQNVTLSCEQNLNHDAMYWYRQDPGQGLRLIYYSQIVNDFQKGDIAEGYSVSREKKESFPLTVTSAQKNPTAFYLCASSYSPQREGAGANVLTFGAGSRLTVL.

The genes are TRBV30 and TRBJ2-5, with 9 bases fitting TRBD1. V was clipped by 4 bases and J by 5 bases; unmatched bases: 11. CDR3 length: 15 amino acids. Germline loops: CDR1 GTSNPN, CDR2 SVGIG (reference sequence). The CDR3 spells CAWNSGDRVGETQYF. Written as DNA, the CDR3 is TGTGCCTGGAACTCTGGGGACAGGGTGGGGGAGACCCAGTACTTC.

As DNA, the CDR3 is TGTGCCAGCAGCCGGGGACAGTACAATGAGCAGTTCTTC. Translating it yields CASSRGQYNEQFF. This chain connects TRBV7-9 to TRBJ2-1; 7 nucleotides match TRBD1. This CDR3 contains 13 residues. CDR1 and CDR2 (germline): SEHNR, FQNEAQ (reference sequence). Unmatched junction bases numbered 2, after V lost 5 bases and J lost 4 bases.

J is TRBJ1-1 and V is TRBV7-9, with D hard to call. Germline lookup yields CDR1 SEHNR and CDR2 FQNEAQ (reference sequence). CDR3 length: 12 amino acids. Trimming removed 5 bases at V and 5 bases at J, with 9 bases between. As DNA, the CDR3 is TGTGCCAGCAGCCTGGCCGGGACTGAAGCTTTCTTT. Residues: CASSLAGTEAFF.

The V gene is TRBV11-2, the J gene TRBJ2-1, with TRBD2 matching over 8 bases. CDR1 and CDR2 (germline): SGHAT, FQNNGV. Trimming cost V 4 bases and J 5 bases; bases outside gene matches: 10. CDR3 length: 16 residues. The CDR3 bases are TGTGCCAGCAGCTCTTTCCTCGCGGGGGGAAACAATGAGCAGTTCTTC. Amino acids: CASSSFLAGGNNEQFF.

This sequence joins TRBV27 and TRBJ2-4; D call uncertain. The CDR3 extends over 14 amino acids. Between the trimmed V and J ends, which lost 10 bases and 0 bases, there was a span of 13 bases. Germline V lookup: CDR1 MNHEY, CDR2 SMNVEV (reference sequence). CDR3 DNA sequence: TGTGCCACCAGCTTGACGGGAGCCAAAAACATTCAGTACTTC. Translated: CATSLTGAKNIQYF.

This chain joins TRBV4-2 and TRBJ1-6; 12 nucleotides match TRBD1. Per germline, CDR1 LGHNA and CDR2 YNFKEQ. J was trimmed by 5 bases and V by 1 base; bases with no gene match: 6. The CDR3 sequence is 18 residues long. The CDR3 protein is CASSQVGQGALNNSPLHF. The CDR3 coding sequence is TGTGCCAGCAGCCAAGTGGGACAGGGGGCCTTGAATAATTCACCCCTCCACTTT.

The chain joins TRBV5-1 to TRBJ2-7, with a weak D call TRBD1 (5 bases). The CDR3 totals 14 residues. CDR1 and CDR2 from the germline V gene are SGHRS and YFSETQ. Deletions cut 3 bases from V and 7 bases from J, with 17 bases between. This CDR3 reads CASSYGARAGEQYF. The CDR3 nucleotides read TGCGCCAGCAGCTATGGGGCACGGGCCGGGGAGCAGTACTTC.